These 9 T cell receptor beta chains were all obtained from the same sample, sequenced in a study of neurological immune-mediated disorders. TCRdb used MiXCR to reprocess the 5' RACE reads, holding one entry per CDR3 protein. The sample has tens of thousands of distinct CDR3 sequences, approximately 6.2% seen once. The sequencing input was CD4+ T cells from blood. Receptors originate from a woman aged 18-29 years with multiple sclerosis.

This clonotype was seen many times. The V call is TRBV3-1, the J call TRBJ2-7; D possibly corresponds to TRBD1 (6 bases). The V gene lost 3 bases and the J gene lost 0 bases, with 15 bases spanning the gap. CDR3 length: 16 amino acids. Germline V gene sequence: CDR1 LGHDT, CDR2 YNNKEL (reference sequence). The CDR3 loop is CASSQHLQGSSYEQYF. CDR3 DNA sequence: TGTGCCAGCAGCCAGCACCTCCAGGGGAGCTCCTACGAGCAGTACTTC.

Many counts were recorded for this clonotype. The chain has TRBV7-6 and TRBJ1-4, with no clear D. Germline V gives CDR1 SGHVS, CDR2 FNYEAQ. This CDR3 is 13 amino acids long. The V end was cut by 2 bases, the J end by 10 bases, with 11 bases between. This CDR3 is CASSLNERAKLFF. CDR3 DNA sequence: TGTGCCAGCAGCTTAAATGAGAGAGCAAAACTGTTTTTT.

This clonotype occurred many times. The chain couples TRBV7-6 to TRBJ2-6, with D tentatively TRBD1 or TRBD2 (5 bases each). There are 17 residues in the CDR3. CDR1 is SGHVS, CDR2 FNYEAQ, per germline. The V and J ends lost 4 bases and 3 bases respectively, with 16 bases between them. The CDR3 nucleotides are TGTGCCAGCAGCTCTTCGAATGGGGCGGGTGGGGCCAACGTCCTGACTTTC. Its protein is CASSSSNGAGGANVLTF.

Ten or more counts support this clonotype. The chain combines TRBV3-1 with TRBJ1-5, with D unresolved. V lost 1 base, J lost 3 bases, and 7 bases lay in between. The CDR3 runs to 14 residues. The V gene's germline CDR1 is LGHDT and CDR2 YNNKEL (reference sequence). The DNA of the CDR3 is TGTGCCAGCAGCCAAGGAGCCCTCAATCAGCCCCAGCATTTT. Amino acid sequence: CASSQGALNQPQHF. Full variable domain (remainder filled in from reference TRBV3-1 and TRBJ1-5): DTAVSQTPKYLVTQMGNDKSIKCEQNLGHDTMYWYKQDSKKFLKIMFSYNNKELIINETVPNRFSPKSPDKAHLNLHINSLELGDSAVYFCASSQGALNQPQHFGDGTRLSIL.

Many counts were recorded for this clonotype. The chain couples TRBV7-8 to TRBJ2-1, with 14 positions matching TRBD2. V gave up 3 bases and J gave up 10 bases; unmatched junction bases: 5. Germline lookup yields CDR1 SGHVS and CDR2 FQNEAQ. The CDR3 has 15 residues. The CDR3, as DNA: TGTGCCAGCAGCTTGGGACTAGCGGGAGAGGGGGAGCAGTTCTTC. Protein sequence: CASSLGLAGEGEQFF.

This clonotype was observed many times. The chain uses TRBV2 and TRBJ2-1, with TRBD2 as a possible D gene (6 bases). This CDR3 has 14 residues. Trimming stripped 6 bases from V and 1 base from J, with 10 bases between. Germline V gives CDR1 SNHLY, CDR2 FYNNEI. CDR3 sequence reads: CASRGDSSYNEQFF. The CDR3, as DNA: TGTGCCAGCAGGGGGGACTCTTCCTACAATGAGCAGTTCTTC.

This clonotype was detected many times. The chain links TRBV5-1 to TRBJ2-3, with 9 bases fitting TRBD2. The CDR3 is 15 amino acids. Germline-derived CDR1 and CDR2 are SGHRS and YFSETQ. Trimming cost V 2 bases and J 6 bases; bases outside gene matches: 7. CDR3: CASSFAGGPGDTQYF. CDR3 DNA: TGCGCCAGCAGCTTCGCGGGGGGGCCGGGGGATACGCAGTATTTT.

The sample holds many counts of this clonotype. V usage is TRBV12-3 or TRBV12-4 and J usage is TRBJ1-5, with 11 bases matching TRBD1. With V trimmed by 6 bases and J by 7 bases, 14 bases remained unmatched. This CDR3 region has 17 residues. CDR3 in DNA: TGTGCCAGCAGCCGACCGGGACAGGGGGAATTTCAACAGCCCCAGCATTTT. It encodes CASSRPGQGEFQQPQHF.

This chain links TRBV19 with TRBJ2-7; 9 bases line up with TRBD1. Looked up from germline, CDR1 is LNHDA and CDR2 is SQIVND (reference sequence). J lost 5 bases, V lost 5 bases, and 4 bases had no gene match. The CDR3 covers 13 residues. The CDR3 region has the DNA TGTGCCAGTAGTTCCGGACAGGGGAACGAGCAGTACTTC. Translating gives CASSSGQGNEQYF.